A single sample is the source of the 26 T cell receptor beta chains below, sequenced in a study of T cell responses to AZD1222 COVID-19 vaccine. Assay used: immunoSEQ multiplex PCR; TCRdb lists only in-frame clones, some missing. The sample lists about 100,000 clones, about 87% seen once, with 4% to 5% in the top ten. This sample comprised peripheral blood, obtained on day 0 of MenACWY control vaccination. These receptors were taken from an adult in good health.

V and J are TRBV5-1 and TRBJ2-2; D is ambiguous. This CDR3 contains 12 residues. The V end was cut by 4 bases, the J end by 3 bases, with 4 bases between. Germline CDR1 is SGHRS and CDR2 is YFSETQ. As DNA, the CDR3 is TGCGCCAGCAGCGGGGACACCGGGGAGCTGTTTTTT. This encodes CASSGDTGELFF.

The V and J genes are TRBV10-1 and TRBJ2-7; tentatively, D is TRBD1 or TRBD2 (6 bases each). Trimming shortened V by 4 bases and J by 3 bases, and 13 bases separated the two germline ends. Germline values: CDR1 WNHNN, CDR2 SYGVQD (reference sequence). The CDR3 has 14 residues. For the CDR3, the DNA is TGCGCCAGCAGTGCGGGGGACACCTACTACGAGCAGTACTTC. Residues: CASSAGDTYYEQYF.

The V call is TRBV28, the J call TRBJ2-7; TRBD1 aligns across 9 bases. The CDR3 totals 16 residues. Germline V gene data show CDR1 as MDHEN and CDR2 as SYDVKM. V trimming: 4 bases; J trimming: 6 bases; junction bases outside the gene matches: 13. In nucleotides, the CDR3 is TGTGCCAGCAGTTCGCCGGCAGTGGGACAGGGTCCCGAGCAGTACTTC. Protein: CASSSPAVGQGPEQYF.

This clone was detected once. The V and J genes are TRBV6-5 and TRBJ1-1; D possibly corresponds to TRBD1 (5 bases). Germline lookup yields CDR1 MNHEY and CDR2 SVGAGI. CDR3 length: 14 amino acids. Trimming cost V 4 bases and J 6 bases, with 15 bases left between them. CDR3 in DNA: TGTGCCAGCAGTTTAGGGACGGACAATTCTGAAGCTTTCTTT. Translation: CASSLGTDNSEAFF.

J is TRBJ1-2 and V is TRBV28; the match to TRBD1 covers 8 bases. Trimming took 6 bases from V and 3 from J; bases not matched to a gene: 6. Looked up from germline, CDR1 is MDHEN and CDR2 is SYDVKM. There are 14 residues in the CDR3. The CDR3 here is CASSPGTGHYGYTF. CDR3 sequence (DNA): TGTGCCAGCAGCCCCGGGACAGGCCACTATGGCTACACCTTC.

V and J are TRBV7-9 and TRBJ1-2; a weak D match, TRBD1 (5 bases). The CDR3 is 14 amino acids. V was pared by 8 bases and J by 6 bases, with 19 bases between. Germline-derived CDR1 and CDR2 are SEHNR and FQNEAQ (reference sequence). Here the CDR3 reads CASGLGAPTHGYTF. The CDR3 bases are TGTGCCAGCGGCCTTGGGGCCCCGACCCATGGCTACACCTTC.

This chain uses TRBV18 with TRBJ2-7, with TRBD2 as a possible D gene (6 bases). The CDR3 is 14 amino acids. Trimming took 3 bases from V and 1 from J, leaving 10 bases between them. Germline assignment: CDR1 KGHSH and CDR2 LQKENI. CDR3 in DNA: TGTGCCAGCTCACCCCAGGGACTGTCCTACGAGCAGTACTTC. Translated, it gives CASSPQGLSYEQYF.

The V gene is TRBV27, the J gene TRBJ1-5; D ambiguous. Per the germline V gene, CDR1 is MNHEY and CDR2 is SMNVEV (reference sequence). V was trimmed by 2 bases and J by 5 bases, leaving 16 bases between them. CDR3 length: 16 residues. Written as DNA, the CDR3 is TGTGCCAGCAGTTTAAGGTTCAACAGTTTCGATCAGCCCCAGCATTTT. Protein sequence: CASSLRFNSFDQPQHF.

The rearrangement links TRBV28 to TRBJ2-7; 9 nucleotides agree with TRBD2. The CDR3 runs 16 residues. Germline V CDR1 and CDR2: MDHEN, SYDVKM. The junction had 13 bases not matched to a gene; V was cut back by 6 bases and J by 4 bases. This chain's CDR3 is CASRTLRAGGRYEQYF. The DNA of the CDR3 is TGTGCCAGCAGAACCCTTAGGGCGGGGGGGAGATACGAGCAGTACTTC.

The rearrangement joins TRBV14 to TRBJ1-3, with D unresolved. The CDR3 contains 15 residues. Germline V gene data show CDR1 as SGHDN and CDR2 as FVKESK. V lost 4 bases, J lost 0 bases, and 10 bases lay in between. CDR3 DNA: TGTGCCAGCAGCCTCGTGTCGAGCTCTGGAAACACCATATATTTT. Amino acid sequence: CASSLVSSSGNTIYF.

The chain employs TRBV19 and TRBJ2-6, with 8 nucleotides matching TRBD2. Germline V gene lookup returns CDR1 LNHDA and CDR2 SQIVND (reference sequence). V lost 10 bases, J lost 4 bases, and 9 bases stayed unmatched. This CDR3 contains 15 residues. The CDR3 is CATGVAGGGANVLTF. The CDR3 coding sequence is TGTGCCACTGGGGTGGCGGGGGGCGGGGCCAACGTCCTGACTTTC.

This clone has more than one count but fewer than ten. V is TRBV15 and J is TRBJ2-1; the D call may be TRBD1 or TRBD2 (5 bases each). Germline V gives CDR1 LNHNV, CDR2 YYDKDF (reference sequence). V dropped 2 bases and J dropped 7 bases, with 12 bases sitting between them. CDR3 size: 14 residues. CDR3 sequence (DNA): TGTGCCACCAGCAGACGGGACGGGCAAAATGAGCAGTTCTTC. It is translated as CATSRRDGQNEQFF.

The V gene is TRBV4-1, the J gene TRBJ1-1, with D possibly matching TRBD1 (5 bases). The CDR3 contains 11 residues. V lost 6 bases to trimming and J lost 5 bases, with 7 bases between them. CDR1 MGHRA and CDR2 YSYEKL come from the germline V gene. CDR3 sequence: CASRGGTEAFF. The CDR3 DNA reads as TGCGCCAGCAGGGGGGGGACTGAAGCTTTCTTT.

The gene calls are TRBV10-2 and TRBJ1-2; D is ambiguous. V was cut by 3 bases and J by 6 bases, with 8 bases left in between. Germline V gives CDR1 WSHSY, CDR2 SAAADI. The CDR3 has 12 residues. CDR3 region: CASSEVRDGYTF. The CDR3 region has the DNA TGCGCCAGCAGTGAAGTTAGAGATGGCTACACCTTC.

The chain has TRBV7-2 and TRBJ1-6, with D uncertain. The CDR3 sequence is 14 residues long. Germline lookup yields CDR1 SGHTA and CDR2 FQGNSA. V dropped 0 bases and J dropped 7 bases, with 7 bases sitting between them. CDR3 protein: CASSLATLNSPLHF. The CDR3 nucleotides read TGTGCCAGCAGCTTAGCGACCCTAAATTCACCCCTCCACTTT.

By share of the sample, this clone is medium-sized (0.01 to 0.1%). This chain connects TRBV18 to TRBJ1-1; no definite D call. Trimming took off 3 bases at V and 3 bases at J, with 11 bases between the two ends. CDR1 KGHSH and CDR2 LQKENI come from the germline V gene. The CDR3 has 14 residues. CDR3: CASSPRTGDTEAFF. CDR3 nucleotides: TGTGCCAGCTCACCTCGTACTGGGGACACTGAAGCTTTCTTT.

This clone was observed a single time. CDR3 amino acids: CASSVTHEQYF. Written as DNA, the CDR3 is TGTGCCAGCAGCGTGACGCACGAGCAGTACTTC. This rearrangement joins TRBV5-8 to TRBJ2-7; no clear D. CDR1 is SGHTS and CDR2 is YDEGEE in the germline V gene. V dropped 4 bases and J dropped 5 bases, with 7 bases sitting between them. This CDR3 spans 11 amino acids. The full variable domain, completed using reference TRBV5-8 and TRBJ2-7, is EAGVTQSPTHLIKTRGQQATLRCSPISGHTSVYWYQQALGLGLQFLLWYDEGEERNRGNFPPRFSGRQFPNYSSELNVNALELEDSALYLCASSVTHEQYFGPGTRLTVT.

V usage is TRBV13 and J usage is TRBJ1-1, with a weak D call TRBD1 (5 bases). In germline, CDR1 is PRHDT, CDR2 FYEKMQ (reference sequence). V was cut by 4 bases and J by 4 bases, with 10 bases left in between. The CDR3 runs to 13 residues. The CDR3 DNA is TGTGCCAGCAGCTCATCAGGGTTCACTGAAGCTTTCTTT. Amino acid sequence: CASSSSGFTEAFF.

The chain couples TRBV12-3 or TRBV12-4 to TRBJ1-1, with a weak D call TRBD1 (5 bases). V was shortened by 3 bases and J by 4 bases, with 6 bases between the two germline ends. There are 12 residues in the CDR3. CDR3 protein: CASSFGTTEAFF. The CDR3 DNA reads as TGTGCCAGCAGTTTTGGGACCACTGAAGCTTTCTTT.

Here the CDR3 reads CASSIVEGPYEQYF. For the CDR3, the DNA is TGTGCCAGTAGTATAGTGGAGGGCCCCTACGAGCAGTACTTC. The rearrangement links TRBV19 to TRBJ2-7; D is perhaps TRBD2 (6 bases). V was pared by 1 base and J by 2 bases, with 9 bases between. The CDR3 extends over 14 amino acids. Germline-derived CDR1 and CDR2 are LNHDA and SQIVND (reference sequence).

This clone was seen just once. V usage is TRBV7-3 and J usage is TRBJ2-2, with 7 bases fitting TRBD1. The CDR3 consists of 14 residues. Germline CDR1 and CDR2: SGHTA and FQGTGA. V trimming: 4 bases; J trimming: 6 bases; junction bases outside the gene matches: 5. The CDR3 DNA reads as TGTGCCAGCAGCTCGACAGGGTCTGCCGGGGAGCTGTTTTTT. Its translation is CASSSTGSAGELFF.

The gene calls are TRBV3-1 (or the pseudogene TRBV3-2) and TRBJ2-2, with D possibly TRBD2 on 5 matching bases. V was pared by 1 base and J by 5 bases, with 8 bases between. CDR3 length equals 14 residues. Germline CDR1 reads LGHDT; CDR2 reads YNNKEL (reference sequence). For the CDR3, the DNA is TGTGCCAGCAGCCAAGGATGGGAGACCGGGGAGCTGTTTTTT. Amino acids: CASSQGWETGELFF.

CDR3 coding DNA: TGTGCCAGCCTGCTGGAAGAGACCCAGTACTTC. Its protein product is CASLLEETQYF. The rearrangement links TRBV5-8 to TRBJ2-5, with unresolved D. Trimming removed 7 bases from V and 3 bases from J, with 7 bases in between. Germline values: CDR1 SGHTS, CDR2 YDEGEE. The CDR3 consists of 11 residues.

The genes are TRBV5-1 and TRBJ2-1; 8 bases map to TRBD2. This CDR3 is 17 amino acids long. From germline, CDR1 is SGHRS and CDR2 YFSETQ. The V and J ends lost 0 bases and 9 bases, in that order; junction bases with no gene match: 14. The CDR3 here is CASSLAAVAGRGREQFF. CDR3 DNA: TGCGCCAGCAGCTTGGCCGCGGTAGCGGGGCGGGGTCGTGAGCAGTTCTTC. Combining the CDR3 with reference TRBV5-1 and TRBJ2-1 gives the whole variable domain KAGVTQTPRYLIKTRGQQVTLSCSPISGHRSVSWYQQTPGQGLQFLFEYFSETQRNKGNFPGRFSGRQFSNSRSEMNVSTLELGDSALYLCASSLAAVAGRGREQFFGPGTRLTVL.

This chain joins TRBV6-5 and TRBJ2-2, with D perhaps TRBD1 or TRBD2 (6 bases each). The CDR3 runs to 15 residues. Germline CDR1 MNHEY, CDR2 SVGAGI. With 0 bases removed from V and 7 bases from J, the gap between germline ends came to 12 bases. CDR3 in amino acids: CASSYSRGANGELFF. The CDR3 nucleotides read TGTGCCAGCAGTTACTCGAGGGGGGCAAACGGGGAGCTGTTTTTT.

The chain is built from TRBV30 and TRBJ1-2, with a possible D match to TRBD1 (6 bases). The CDR3 consists of 14 residues. The germline V gene encodes CDR1 GTSNPN and CDR2 SVGIG (reference sequence). Trimming left V 0 bases short and J 4 bases short, with 12 bases between. The CDR3 region has the DNA TGTGCCTGGAGTGTACGGGGGGGCTCCTATGGCTACACCTTC. Protein: CAWSVRGGSYGYTF.